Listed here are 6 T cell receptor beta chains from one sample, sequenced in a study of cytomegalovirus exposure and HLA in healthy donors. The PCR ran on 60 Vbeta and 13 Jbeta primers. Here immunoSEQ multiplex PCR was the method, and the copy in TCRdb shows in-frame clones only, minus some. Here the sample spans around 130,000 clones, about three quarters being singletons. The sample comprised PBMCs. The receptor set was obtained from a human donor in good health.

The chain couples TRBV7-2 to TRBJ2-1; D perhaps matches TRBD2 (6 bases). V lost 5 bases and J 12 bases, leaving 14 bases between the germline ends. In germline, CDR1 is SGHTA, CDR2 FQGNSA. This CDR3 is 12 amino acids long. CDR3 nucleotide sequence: TGTGCCAGCAGCATTCCGGGGGTCGGGCAGTTCTTC. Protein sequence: CASSIPGVGQFF. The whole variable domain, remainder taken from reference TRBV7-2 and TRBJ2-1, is GAGVSQSPSNKVTEKGKDVELRCDPISGHTALYWYRQSLGQGLEFLIYFQGNSAPDKSGLPSDRFSAERTGGSVSTLTIQRTQQEDSAVYLCASSIPGVGQFFGPGTRLTVL.

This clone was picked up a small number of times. The CDR3 DNA is TGTGCCAGCAGCTCCGATGGACTAGTTCGGGTCAATGAGCAGTTCTTC. Its translation is CASSSDGLVRVNEQFF. The gene calls are TRBV7-9 and TRBJ2-1; 7 positions match TRBD2. The CDR3 consists of 16 residues. The trim removed 4 bases at V and 6 bases at J, leaving 12 bases unmatched. CDR1 is SEHNR and CDR2 is FQNEAQ in the germline V gene (reference sequence).

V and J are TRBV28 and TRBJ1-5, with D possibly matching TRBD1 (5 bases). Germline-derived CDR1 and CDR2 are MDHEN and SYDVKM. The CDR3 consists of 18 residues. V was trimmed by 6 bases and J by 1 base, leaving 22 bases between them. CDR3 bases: TGTGCCAGCAGCTACTCAGCTGTCAGGGTCTCAAGCAATCAGCCCCAGCATTTT. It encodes CASSYSAVRVSSNQPQHF.

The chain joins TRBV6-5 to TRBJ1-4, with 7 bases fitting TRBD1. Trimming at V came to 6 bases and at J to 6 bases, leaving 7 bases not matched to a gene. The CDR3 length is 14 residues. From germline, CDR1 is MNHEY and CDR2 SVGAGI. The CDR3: CASSPGGKDEKLFF. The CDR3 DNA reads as TGTGCCAGCAGCCCAGGGGGGAAGGATGAAAAACTGTTTTTT.

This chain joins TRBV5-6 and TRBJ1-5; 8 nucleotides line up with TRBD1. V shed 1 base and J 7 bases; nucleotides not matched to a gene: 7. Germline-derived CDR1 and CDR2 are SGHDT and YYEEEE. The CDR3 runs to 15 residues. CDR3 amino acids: CASSLSQGADQPQHF. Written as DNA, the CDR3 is TGTGCCAGCAGCTTGTCCCAGGGGGCGGACCAGCCCCAGCATTTT.

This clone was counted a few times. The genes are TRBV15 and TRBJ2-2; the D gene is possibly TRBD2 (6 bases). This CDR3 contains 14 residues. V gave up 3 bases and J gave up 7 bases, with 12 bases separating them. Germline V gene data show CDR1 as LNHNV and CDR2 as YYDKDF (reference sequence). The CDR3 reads CATSSGGTGGELFF. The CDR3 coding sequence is TGTGCCACCAGCAGTGGGGGGACGGGCGGGGAGCTGTTTTTT.